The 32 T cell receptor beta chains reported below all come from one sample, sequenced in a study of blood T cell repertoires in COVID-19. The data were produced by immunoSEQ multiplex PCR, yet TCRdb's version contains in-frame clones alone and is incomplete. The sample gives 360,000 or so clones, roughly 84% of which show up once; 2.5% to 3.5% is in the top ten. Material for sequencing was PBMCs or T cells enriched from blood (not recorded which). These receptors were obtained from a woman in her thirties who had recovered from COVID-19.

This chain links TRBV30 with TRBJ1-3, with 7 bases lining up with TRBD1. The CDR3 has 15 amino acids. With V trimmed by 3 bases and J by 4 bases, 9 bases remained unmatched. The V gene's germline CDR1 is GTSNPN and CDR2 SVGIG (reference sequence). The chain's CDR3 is CAWSILGQHGNTIYF. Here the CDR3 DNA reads TGTGCCTGGAGCATCCTGGGACAGCACGGAAACACCATATATTTT.

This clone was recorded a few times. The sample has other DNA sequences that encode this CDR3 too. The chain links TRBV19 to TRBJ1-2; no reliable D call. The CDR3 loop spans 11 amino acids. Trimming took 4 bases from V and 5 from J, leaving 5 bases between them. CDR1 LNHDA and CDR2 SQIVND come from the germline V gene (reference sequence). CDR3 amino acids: CASSTGYGYTF. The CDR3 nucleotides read TGTGCCAGTAGTACAGGTTATGGCTACACCTTC.

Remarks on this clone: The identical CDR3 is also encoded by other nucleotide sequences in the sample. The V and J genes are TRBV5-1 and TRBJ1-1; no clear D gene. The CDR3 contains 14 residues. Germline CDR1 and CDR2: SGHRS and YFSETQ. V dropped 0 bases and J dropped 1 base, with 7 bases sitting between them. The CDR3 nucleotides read TGCGCCAGCAGCTTGGACAGCACGAACACTGAAGCTTTCTTT. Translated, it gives CASSLDSTNTEAFF.

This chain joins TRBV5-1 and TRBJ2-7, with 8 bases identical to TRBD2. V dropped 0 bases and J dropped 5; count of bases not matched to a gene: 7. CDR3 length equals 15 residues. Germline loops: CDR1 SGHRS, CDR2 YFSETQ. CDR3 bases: TGCGCCAGCAGCTTGGACGGGGGGGCCGGAGACGAGCAGTACTTC. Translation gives CASSLDGGAGDEQYF.

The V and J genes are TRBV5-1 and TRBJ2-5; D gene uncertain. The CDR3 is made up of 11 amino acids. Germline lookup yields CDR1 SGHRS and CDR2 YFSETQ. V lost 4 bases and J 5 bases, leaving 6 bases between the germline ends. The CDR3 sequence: CASSVGETQYF. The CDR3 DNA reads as TGCGCCAGCAGCGTCGGGGAGACCCAGTACTTC.

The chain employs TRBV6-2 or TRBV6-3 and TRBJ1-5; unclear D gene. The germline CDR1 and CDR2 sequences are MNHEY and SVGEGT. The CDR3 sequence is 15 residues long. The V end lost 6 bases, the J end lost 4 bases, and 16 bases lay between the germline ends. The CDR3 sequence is CASSKGGFGNQPQHF. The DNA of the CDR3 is TGTGCCAGCAGCAAAGGAGGGTTTGGTAATCAGCCCCAGCATTTT.

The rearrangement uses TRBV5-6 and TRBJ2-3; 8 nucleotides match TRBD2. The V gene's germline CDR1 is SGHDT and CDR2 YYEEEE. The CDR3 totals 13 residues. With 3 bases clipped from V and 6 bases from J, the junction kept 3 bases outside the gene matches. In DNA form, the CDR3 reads TGTGCCAGCAGCTGGACTAGCTCGGATACGCAGTATTTT. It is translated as CASSWTSSDTQYF.

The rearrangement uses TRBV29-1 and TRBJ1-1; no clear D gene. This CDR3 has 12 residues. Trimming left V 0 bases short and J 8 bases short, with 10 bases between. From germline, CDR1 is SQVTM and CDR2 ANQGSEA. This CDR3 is CSVEDWRREAFF. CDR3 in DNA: TGCAGCGTTGAAGATTGGCGGCGGGAAGCTTTCTTT.

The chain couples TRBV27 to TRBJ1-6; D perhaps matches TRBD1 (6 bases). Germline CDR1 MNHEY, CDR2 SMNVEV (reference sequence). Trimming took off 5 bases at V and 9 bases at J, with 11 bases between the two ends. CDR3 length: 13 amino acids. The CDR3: CASSQGGVSPLHF. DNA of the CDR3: TGTGCCAGCAGTCAAGGGGGGGTTTCACCCCTCCACTTT.

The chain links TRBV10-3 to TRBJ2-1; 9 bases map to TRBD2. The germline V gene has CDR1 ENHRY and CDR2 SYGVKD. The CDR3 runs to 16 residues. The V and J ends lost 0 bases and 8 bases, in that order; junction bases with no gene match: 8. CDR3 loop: CAISESLAGSVHEQFF. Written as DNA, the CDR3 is TGTGCCATCAGTGAGTCTCTAGCGGGGTCCGTGCATGAGCAGTTCTTC.

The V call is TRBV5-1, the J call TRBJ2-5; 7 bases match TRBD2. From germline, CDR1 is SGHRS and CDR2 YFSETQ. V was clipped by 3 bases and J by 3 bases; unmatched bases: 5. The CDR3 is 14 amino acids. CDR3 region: CASSYLAVKETQYF. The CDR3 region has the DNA TGCGCCAGCAGCTATCTAGCGGTCAAAGAGACCCAGTACTTC.

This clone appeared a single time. Here the CDR3 reads CATRGTYNEQFF. The CDR3 DNA reads TGTGCCACCAGGGGGACATACAATGAGCAGTTCTTC. The gene calls are TRBV24-1 and TRBJ2-1; possible D gene TRBD1, 6 bases. The CDR3 length is 12 residues. The V gene's germline CDR1 is KGHDR and CDR2 SFDVKD. V shed 7 bases and J shed 4 bases, with 7 bases lying between them.

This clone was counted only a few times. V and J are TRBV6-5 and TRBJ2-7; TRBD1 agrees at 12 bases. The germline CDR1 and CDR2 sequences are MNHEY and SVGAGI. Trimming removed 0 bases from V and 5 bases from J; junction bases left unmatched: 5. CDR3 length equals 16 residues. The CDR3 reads CASSYSTGTGGHEQYF. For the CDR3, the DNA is TGTGCCAGCAGTTACTCGACCGGGACAGGGGGCCACGAGCAGTACTTC.

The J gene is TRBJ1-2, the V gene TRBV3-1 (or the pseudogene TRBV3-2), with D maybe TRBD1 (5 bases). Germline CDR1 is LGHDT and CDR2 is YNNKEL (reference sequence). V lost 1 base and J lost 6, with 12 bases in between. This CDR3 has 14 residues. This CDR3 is CASSQAVLRDGYTF. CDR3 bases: TGTGCCAGCAGCCAAGCCGTACTCAGGGATGGCTACACCTTC.

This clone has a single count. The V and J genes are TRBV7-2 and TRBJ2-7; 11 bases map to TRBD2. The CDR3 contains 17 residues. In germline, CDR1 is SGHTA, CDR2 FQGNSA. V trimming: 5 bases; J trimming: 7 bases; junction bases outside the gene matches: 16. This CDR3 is CASSPTGLGLAVLEQYF. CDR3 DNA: TGTGCCAGCAGCCCAACAGGACTGGGACTAGCGGTTTTGGAGCAGTACTTC.

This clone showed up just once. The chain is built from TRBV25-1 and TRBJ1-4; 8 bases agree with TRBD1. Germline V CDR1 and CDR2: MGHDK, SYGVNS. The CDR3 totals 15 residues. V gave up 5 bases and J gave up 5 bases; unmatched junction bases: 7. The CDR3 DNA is TGTGCCAGCAGTCCAGCCGACAGGGGCAATGAAAAACTGTTTTTT. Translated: CASSPADRGNEKLFF.

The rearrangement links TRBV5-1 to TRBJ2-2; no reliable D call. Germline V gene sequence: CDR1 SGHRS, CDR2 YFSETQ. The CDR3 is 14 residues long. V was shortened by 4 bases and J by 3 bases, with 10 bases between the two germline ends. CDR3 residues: CASSPETYTGELFF. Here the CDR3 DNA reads TGCGCCAGCAGCCCCGAGACTTACACCGGGGAGCTGTTTTTT.

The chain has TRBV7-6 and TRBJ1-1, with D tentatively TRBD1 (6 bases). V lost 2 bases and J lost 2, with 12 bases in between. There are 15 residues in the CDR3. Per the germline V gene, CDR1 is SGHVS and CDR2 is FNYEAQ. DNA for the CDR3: TGTGCCAGCAGCTTAAATGGGGGCGATAACACTGAAGCTTTCTTT. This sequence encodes CASSLNGGDNTEAFF.

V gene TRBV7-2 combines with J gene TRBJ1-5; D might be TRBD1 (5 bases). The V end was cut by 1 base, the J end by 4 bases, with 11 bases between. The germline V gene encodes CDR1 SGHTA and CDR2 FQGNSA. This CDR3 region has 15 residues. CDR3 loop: CASSLEAGLNQPQHF. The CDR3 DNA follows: TGTGCCAGCAGCTTAGAGGCAGGGCTTAATCAGCCCCAGCATTTT. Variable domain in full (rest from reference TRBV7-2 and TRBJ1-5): GAGVSQSPSNKVTEKGKDVELRCDPISGHTALYWYRQSLGQGLEFLIYFQGNSAPDKSGLPSDRFSAERTGGSVSTLTIQRTQQEDSAVYLCASSLEAGLNQPQHFGDGTRLSIL.

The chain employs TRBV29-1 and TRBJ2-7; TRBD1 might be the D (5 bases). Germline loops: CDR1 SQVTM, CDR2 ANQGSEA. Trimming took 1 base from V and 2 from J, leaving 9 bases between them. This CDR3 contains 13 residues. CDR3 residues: CSVEGQGTYEQYF. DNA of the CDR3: TGCAGCGTTGAAGGCCAGGGCACCTACGAGCAGTACTTC.

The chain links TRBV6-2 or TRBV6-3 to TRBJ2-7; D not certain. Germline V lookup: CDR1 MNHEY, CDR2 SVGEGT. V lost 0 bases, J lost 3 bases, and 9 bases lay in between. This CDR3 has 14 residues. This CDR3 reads CASSYSVRGYEQYF. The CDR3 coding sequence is TGTGCCAGCAGTTACTCGGTGAGAGGCTACGAGCAGTACTTC.

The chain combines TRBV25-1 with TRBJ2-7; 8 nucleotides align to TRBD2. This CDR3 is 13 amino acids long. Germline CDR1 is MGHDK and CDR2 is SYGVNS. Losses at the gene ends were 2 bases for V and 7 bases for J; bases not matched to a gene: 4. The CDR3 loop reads CASSEGLAREQYF. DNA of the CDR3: TGTGCCAGCAGTGAAGGACTAGCTAGAGAGCAGTACTTC.

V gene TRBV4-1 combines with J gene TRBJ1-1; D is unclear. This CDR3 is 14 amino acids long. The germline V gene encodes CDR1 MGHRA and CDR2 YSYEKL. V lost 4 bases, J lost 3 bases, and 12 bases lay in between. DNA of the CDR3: TGCGCCAGCAGCCCTGGCGGGTGGGACACTGAAGCTTTCTTT. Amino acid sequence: CASSPGGWDTEAFF.

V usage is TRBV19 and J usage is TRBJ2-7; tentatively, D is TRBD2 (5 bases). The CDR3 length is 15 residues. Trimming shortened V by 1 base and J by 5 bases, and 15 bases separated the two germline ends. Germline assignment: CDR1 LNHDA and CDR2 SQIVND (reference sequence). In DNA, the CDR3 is TGTGCCAGTAGTATAGTCTTGAGGAGGCTCCACGAGCAGTACTTC. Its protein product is CASSIVLRRLHEQYF.

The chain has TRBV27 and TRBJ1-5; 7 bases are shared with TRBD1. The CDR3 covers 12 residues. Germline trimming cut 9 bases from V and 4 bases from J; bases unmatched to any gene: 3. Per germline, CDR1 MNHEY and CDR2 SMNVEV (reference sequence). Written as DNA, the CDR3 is TGTGCCAGTGGGGACAGAAATCAGCCCCAGCATTTT. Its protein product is CASGDRNQPQHF.

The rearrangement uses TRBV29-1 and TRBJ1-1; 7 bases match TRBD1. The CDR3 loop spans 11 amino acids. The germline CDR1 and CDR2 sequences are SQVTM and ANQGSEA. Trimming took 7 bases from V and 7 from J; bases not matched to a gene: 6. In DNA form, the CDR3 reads TGCAGCGCCTACAGGGGAGGTGAAGCTTTCTTT. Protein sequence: CSAYRGGEAFF.

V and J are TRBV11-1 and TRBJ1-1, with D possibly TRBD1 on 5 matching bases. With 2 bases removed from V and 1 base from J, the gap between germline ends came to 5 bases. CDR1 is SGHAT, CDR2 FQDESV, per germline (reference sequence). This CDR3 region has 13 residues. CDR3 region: CASSLTGNTEAFF. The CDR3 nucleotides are TGTGCCAGCAGCTTAACAGGGAACACTGAAGCTTTCTTT.

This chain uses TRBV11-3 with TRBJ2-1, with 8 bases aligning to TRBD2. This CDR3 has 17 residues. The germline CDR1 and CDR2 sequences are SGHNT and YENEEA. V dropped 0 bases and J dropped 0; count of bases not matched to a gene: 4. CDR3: CASSLDPGGSSYNEQFF. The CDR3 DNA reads TGTGCCAGCAGCTTAGATCCGGGGGGGAGCTCCTACAATGAGCAGTTCTTC.

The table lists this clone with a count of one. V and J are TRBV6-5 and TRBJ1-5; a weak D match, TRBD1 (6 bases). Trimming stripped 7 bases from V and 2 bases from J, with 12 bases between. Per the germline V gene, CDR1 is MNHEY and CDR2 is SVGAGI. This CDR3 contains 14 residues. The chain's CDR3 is CASIQGWGNQPQHF. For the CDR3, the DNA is TGTGCCAGCATACAGGGTTGGGGCAATCAGCCCCAGCATTTT.

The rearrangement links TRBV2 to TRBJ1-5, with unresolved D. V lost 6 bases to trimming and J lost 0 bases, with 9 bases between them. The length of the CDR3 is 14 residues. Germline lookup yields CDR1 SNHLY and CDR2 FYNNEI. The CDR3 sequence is CASRIGVSNQPQHF. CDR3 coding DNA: TGTGCCAGCAGAATCGGGGTTAGCAATCAGCCCCAGCATTTT.

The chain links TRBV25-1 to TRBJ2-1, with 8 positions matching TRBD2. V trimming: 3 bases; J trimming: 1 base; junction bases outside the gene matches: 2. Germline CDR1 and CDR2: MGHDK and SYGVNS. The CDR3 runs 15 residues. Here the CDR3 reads CASSDGTRSYNEQFF. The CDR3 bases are TGTGCCAGCAGTGACGGGACTAGATCCTACAATGAGCAGTTCTTC.

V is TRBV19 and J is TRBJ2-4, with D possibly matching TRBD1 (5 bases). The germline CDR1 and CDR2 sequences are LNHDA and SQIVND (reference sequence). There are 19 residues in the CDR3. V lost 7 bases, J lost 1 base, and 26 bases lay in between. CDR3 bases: TGTGCCAGTAATTCAGGATCGGGCCAGGGCTTGTCGGCCAAAAACATTCAGTACTTC. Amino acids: CASNSGSGQGLSAKNIQYF.